Listed here is a single T cell receptor (beta chain). Its specificity is unknown. This sample was taken from a study of CD8+CD57+ T cells in acquired aplastic anemia. Study outcomes and limitations: A set of some 28 CD8+ CDR3 sequences was shared between patients and controls, and these sequences appeared highly expressed in patients. Levels of CD8+ Simpson's diversity were not significantly distinct in patients versus controls.

For CDR3 and TCR beta VDJ profiling, genomic DNA was the template used. TCRdb re-analysed the reads in MiXCR, keeping a single row per CDR3 protein. The repertoire holds roughly 280,000 distinct CDR3 sequences, 56% seen once, with under 1.5% in the top ten. CDR1 and CDR2 from the germline V gene are SGDLS and YYNGEE. The CDR3 totals 15 residues. V lost 4 bases and J 0 bases, leaving 14 bases between the germline ends. For sequencing, patients were chosen who had shown expansion of CD8+CD57+ cells by flow cytometry. The sequence came from a human donor with aplastic anemia. The chain uses TRBV9 and TRBJ2-7; D is undetermined. The sample comprised sorted CD4+, CD8+, or CD8+CD57+ T cells (not recorded which) from PBMCs. The chain's CDR3 is CASSFGPDHSYEQYF. Here the CDR3 DNA reads TGTGCCAGCAGCTTCGGACCGGACCACTCCTACGAGCAGTACTTC.